Shown below are 16 T cell receptor beta chains from a single sample sequenced in a study of CD8 T cells in Susac syndrome. It was with random hexamers that 0.5 to 1 ug RNA was reverse transcribed. Using its own MiXCR run on the immunoSEQ multiplex PCR reads, TCRdb lists one record per CDR3 protein. The sample has a few hundred thousand distinct CDR3 sequences, 92% seen once. The sequenced material came from CD8+ T cells from PBMCs. The receptor source for this set is a human donor with multiple sclerosis.

The chain links TRBV4-3 to TRBJ2-2; 9 bases map to TRBD1. Trimming removed 1 base from V and 3 bases from J; junction bases left unmatched: 6. This CDR3 is 17 amino acids long. CDR1 is LGHNA, CDR2 YSLEER, per germline. The CDR3 sequence is CASSQGPRDRDTGELFF. The CDR3 coding sequence is TGCGCCAGCAGCCAAGGCCCCCGGGACAGGGACACCGGGGAGCTGTTTTTT.

As DNA, the CDR3 is TGTGCCAGCAGTCTTAGGGGGTTCGCCTATGGCTACACCTTC. Translated: CASSLRGFAYGYTF. The chain has TRBV12-3 or TRBV12-4 and TRBJ1-2; D is possibly TRBD1 (6 bases). Trimming cost V 5 bases and J 4 bases, with 14 bases left between them. The CDR3 extends over 14 amino acids.

The V gene is TRBV7-3, the J gene TRBJ1-5, with a weak D call TRBD1 (6 bases). Trimming took off 10 bases at V and 4 bases at J, with 17 bases between the two ends. The CDR3 runs 14 residues. CDR1 SGHTA and CDR2 FQGTGA come from the germline V gene. CDR3 nucleotide sequence: TGTGCCAACTGGCAACAGGGTAAAAATCAGCCCCAGCATTTT. Translated, it gives CANWQQGKNQPQHF.

V and J are TRBV6-1 and TRBJ2-7; D could derive from TRBD1 or TRBD2 (5 bases each). This CDR3 comprises 14 residues. V was trimmed by 6 bases and J by 0 bases, leaving 12 bases between them. Germline loops: CDR1 MNHNS, CDR2 SASEGT. As DNA, the CDR3 is TGTGCCAGCAGCCTCCGGGGCAACTCCTACGAGCAGTACTTC. Translating gives CASSLRGNSYEQYF.

The CDR3 here is CASRAPLSGSFDEQFF. The CDR3, as DNA: TGTGCCAGCAGAGCTCCCCTAAGCGGGAGTTTTGATGAGCAGTTCTTC. This chain links TRBV12-3 or TRBV12-4 with TRBJ2-1; 8 bases map to TRBD2. With V trimmed by 6 bases and J by 8 bases, 15 bases remained unmatched. The CDR3 length is 16 residues.

The V and J genes are TRBV7-9 and TRBJ2-5; D is ambiguous. The V end was cut by 3 bases, the J end by 13 bases, with 9 bases between. CDR1 is SEHNR and CDR2 is FQNEAQ in the germline V gene (reference sequence). The CDR3 sequence is 10 residues long. CDR3 region: CASSFWPGYF. CDR3 in DNA: TGTGCCAGCAGCTTCTGGCCTGGGTACTTC.

J is TRBJ2-5 and V is TRBV9, with 7 positions matching TRBD2. Looked up from germline, CDR1 is SGDLS and CDR2 is YYNGEE. V lost 3 bases, J lost 2 bases, and 10 bases stayed unmatched. CDR3 length: 16 residues. The CDR3 loop reads CASSAQRGPPQETQYF. CDR3 sequence (DNA): TGTGCCAGCAGCGCCCAGCGGGGCCCCCCACAAGAGACCCAGTACTTC.

This sequence joins TRBV20-1 and TRBJ1-2; D possibly corresponds to TRBD1 (5 bases). The ends were cut back, 0 bases at V and 3 bases at J, with 11 bases in the middle. The CDR3 has 14 amino acids. Germline loops: CDR1 DFQATT, CDR2 SNEGSKA (reference sequence). CDR3 in DNA: TGCAGTGCTAGAGATTACGGGGCGCACTATGGCTACACCTTC. It codes for CSARDYGAHYGYTF.

This clonotype was counted a single time. V usage is TRBV10-2 and J usage is TRBJ2-7, with D unresolved. CDR3 size: 15 residues. V dropped 0 bases and J dropped 2 bases, with 11 bases sitting between them. CDR1 is WSHSY, CDR2 SAAADI, per germline. CDR3 coding DNA: TGCGCCAGCAGTGAGTCGATGGGGTCTCCCTACGAGCAGTACTTC. This translates into CASSESMGSPYEQYF.

The chain links TRBV4-3 to TRBJ2-6; no definite D call. CDR3 size: 15 residues. The germline gives CDR1 LGHNA, CDR2 YSLEER. V was cut by 4 bases and J by 0 bases, with 7 bases left in between. For the CDR3, the DNA is TGCGCCAGCAGCCCCAGAGACTCTGGGGCCAACGTCCTGACTTTC. Translation gives CASSPRDSGANVLTF.

The chain links TRBV13 to TRBJ2-5; perhaps TRBD1 as D (6 bases). In germline, CDR1 is PRHDT, CDR2 FYEKMQ (reference sequence). V was clipped by 4 bases and J by 1 base, with 10 bases between them. This CDR3 region has 14 residues. CDR3 in amino acids: CASSSYRVQETQYF. CDR3 nucleotide sequence: TGTGCCAGCAGCTCGTACAGGGTCCAAGAGACCCAGTACTTC.

The chain carries TRBV7-9 and TRBJ1-1; D unclear. Germline V lookup: CDR1 SEHNR, CDR2 FQNEAQ (reference sequence). This CDR3 is 12 amino acids long. Trimming left V 5 bases short and J 5 bases short, with 9 bases between. This CDR3 reads CASSPRETEAFF. CDR3 bases: TGTGCCAGCAGCCCAAGGGAGACTGAAGCTTTCTTT.

This chain connects TRBV27 to TRBJ1-2; 7 bases are shared with TRBD1. The junction had 16 bases not matched to a gene; V was cut back by 4 bases and J by 8 bases. Germline V gene sequence: CDR1 MNHEY, CDR2 SMNVEV (reference sequence). The CDR3 contains 16 residues. This CDR3 reads CASSSAVIRGFKGYTF. CDR3 nucleotides: TGTGCCAGCAGTTCCGCTGTGATCAGGGGGTTTAAAGGCTACACCTTC.

The J gene is TRBJ2-2, the V gene TRBV9; D uncertain. The V end lost 4 bases, the J end lost 5 bases, and 6 bases lay between the germline ends. CDR3 length equals 12 residues. Germline V gene lookup returns CDR1 SGDLS and CDR2 YYNGEE. CDR3: CASSISTGELFF. CDR3 in DNA: TGTGCCAGCAGCATAAGTACCGGGGAGCTGTTTTTT.

This chain links TRBV7-9 with TRBJ1-4; D is possibly TRBD1 (5 bases). V lost 5 bases and J 3 bases, leaving 16 bases between the germline ends. The CDR3 is 16 amino acids. Germline CDR1 is SEHNR and CDR2 is FQNEAQ (reference sequence). CDR3: CASSQLSVGANEKLFF. The CDR3 coding sequence is TGTGCCAGCAGCCAGCTGTCCGTGGGGGCTAATGAAAAACTGTTTTTT. Drawing the rest from reference TRBV7-9 and TRBJ1-4, the complete variable domain is DTGVSQNPRHKITKRGQNVTFRCDPISEHNRLYWYRQTLGQGPEFLTYFQNEAQLEKSRLLSDRFSAERPKGSFSTLEIQRTEQGDSAMYLCASSQLSVGANEKLFFGSGTQLSVL.

The rearrangement joins TRBV9 to TRBJ2-3, with 10 nucleotides matching TRBD2. J gave up 5 bases and V 6 bases, and 12 bases lay outside the gene matches. CDR1 is SGDLS and CDR2 is YYNGEE in the germline V gene. The CDR3 is 16 amino acids. For the CDR3, the DNA is TGTGCCAGCACCGCGGGAAGCGGGGGGGCAGGAGATACGCAGTATTTT. Translated, it gives CASTAGSGGAGDTQYF.